This T cell receptor (beta chain) was identified in a study of patients and donors after allogeneic stem cell transplantation. TCRdb re-analysed the RT-PCR reads in MiXCR, keeping a single row per CDR3 protein. The sample includes about 87,000 distinct CDR3 sequences, roughly 4.9% of them seen just once. The specimen sequenced was blood, either unsorted or a sorted T cell fraction (not recorded which). The receptor was isolated from a human donor who was either an allogeneic HSCT recipient or a stem cell or donor lymphocyte infusion donor (not recorded which). It is not recorded whose cells these are; they may come from a transplant donor.

This chain's CDR3 is CASSPFAGGYGYTF. DNA of the CDR3: TGTGCCAGCAGTCCCTTTGCAGGGGGCTATGGCTACACCTTC. The genes are TRBV27 and TRBJ1-2, with 7 positions matching TRBD1. Germline CDR1 is MNHEY and CDR2 is SMNVEV (reference sequence). The CDR3 sequence is 14 residues long. V lost 5 bases, J lost 4 bases, and 7 bases stayed unmatched.